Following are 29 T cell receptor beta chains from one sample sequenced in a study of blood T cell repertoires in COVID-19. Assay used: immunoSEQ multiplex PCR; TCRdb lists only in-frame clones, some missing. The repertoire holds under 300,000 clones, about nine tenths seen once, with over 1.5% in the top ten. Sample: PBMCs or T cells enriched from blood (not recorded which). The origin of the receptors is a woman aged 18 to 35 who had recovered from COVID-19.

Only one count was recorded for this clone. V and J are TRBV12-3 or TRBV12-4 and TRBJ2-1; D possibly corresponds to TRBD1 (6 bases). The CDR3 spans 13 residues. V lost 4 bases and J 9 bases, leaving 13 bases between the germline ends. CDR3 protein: CASSSWGRIEQFF. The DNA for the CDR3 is TGTGCCAGCAGTTCTTGGGGGCGGATTGAGCAGTTCTTC.

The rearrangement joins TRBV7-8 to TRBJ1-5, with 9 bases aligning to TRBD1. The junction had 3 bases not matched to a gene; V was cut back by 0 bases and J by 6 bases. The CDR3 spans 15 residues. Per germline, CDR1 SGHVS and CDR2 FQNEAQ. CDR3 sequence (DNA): TGTGCCAGCAGCTTAGCTCGGGACAGGGTTCAGCCCCAGCATTTT. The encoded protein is CASSLARDRVQPQHF.

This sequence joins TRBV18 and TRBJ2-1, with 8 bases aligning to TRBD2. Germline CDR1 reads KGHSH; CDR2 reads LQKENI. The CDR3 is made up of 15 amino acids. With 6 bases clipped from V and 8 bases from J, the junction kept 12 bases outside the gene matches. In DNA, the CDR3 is TGTGCCAGCTCGAGACTAGCGACCAATGCGGATGAGCAGTTCTTC. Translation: CASSRLATNADEQFF.

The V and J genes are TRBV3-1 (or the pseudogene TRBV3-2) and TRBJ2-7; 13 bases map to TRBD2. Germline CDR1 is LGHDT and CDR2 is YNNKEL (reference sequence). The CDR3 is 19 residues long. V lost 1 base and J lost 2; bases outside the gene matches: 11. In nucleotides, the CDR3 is TGTGCCAGCAGCCAAGTCGGTCCCGGACTAGCGGGAGAAACCTACGAGCAGTACTTC. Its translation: CASSQVGPGLAGETYEQYF.

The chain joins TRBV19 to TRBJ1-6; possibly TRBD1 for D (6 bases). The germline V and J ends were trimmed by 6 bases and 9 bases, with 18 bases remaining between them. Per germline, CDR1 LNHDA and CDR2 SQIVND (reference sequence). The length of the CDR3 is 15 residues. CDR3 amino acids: CASRPLDSPSSPLHF. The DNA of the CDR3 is TGTGCCAGTAGACCCTTGGACAGCCCAAGTTCACCCCTCCACTTT.

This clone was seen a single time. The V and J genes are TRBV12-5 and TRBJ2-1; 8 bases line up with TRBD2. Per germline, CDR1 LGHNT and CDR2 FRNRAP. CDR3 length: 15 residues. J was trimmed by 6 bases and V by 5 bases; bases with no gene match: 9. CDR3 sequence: CASGPPGGGRNEQFF. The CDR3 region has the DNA TGTGCTAGTGGTCCCCCCGGGGGGGGCCGCAATGAGCAGTTCTTC.

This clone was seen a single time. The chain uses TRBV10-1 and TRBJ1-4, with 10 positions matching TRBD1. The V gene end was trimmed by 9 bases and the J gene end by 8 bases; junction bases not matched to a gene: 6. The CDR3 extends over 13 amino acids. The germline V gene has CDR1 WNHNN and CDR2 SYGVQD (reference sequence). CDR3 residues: CARRTGGDEKLFF. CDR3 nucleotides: TGCGCCAGGAGGACAGGGGGGGACGAAAAACTGTTTTTT.

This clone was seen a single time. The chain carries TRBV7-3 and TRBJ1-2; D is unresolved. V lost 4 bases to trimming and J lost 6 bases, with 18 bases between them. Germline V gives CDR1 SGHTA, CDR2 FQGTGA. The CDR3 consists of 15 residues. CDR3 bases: TGTGCCAGCAGCTCCATGCCGGGGTTAACACATGGCTACACCTTC. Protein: CASSSMPGLTHGYTF.

CDR3 in amino acids: CASSDAGVSNQPQHF. CDR3 coding DNA: TGTGCCAGCAGTGATGCAGGGGTGAGCAATCAGCCCCAGCATTTT. This chain joins TRBV2 and TRBJ1-5; TRBD1 might be the D (6 bases). This CDR3 is 15 amino acids long. V was trimmed by 3 bases and J by 1 base, leaving 10 bases between them. CDR1 and CDR2 from the germline V gene are SNHLY and FYNNEI.

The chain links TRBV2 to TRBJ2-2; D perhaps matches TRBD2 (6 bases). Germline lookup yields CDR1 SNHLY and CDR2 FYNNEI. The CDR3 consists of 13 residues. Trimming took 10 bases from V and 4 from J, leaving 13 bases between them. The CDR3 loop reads CATRLDSTGELFF. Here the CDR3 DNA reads TGTGCCACCCGACTAGACAGCACCGGGGAGCTGTTTTTT.

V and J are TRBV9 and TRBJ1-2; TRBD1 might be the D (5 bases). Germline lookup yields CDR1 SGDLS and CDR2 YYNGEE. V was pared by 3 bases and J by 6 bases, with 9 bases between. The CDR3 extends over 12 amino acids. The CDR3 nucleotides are TGTGCCAGCAGCGAGGGGAGGGATGGCTACACCTTC. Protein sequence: CASSEGRDGYTF.

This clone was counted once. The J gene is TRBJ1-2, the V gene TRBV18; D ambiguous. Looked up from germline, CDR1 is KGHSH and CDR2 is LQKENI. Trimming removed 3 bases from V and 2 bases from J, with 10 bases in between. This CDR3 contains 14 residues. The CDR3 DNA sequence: TGTGCCAGCTCACCCTCCCCGGGAAACTATGGCTACACCTTC. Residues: CASSPSPGNYGYTF. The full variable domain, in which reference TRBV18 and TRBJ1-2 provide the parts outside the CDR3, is NAGVMQNPRHLVRRRGQEARLRCSPMKGHSHVYWYRQLPEEGLKFMVYLQKENIIDESGMPKERFSAEFPKEGPSILRIQQVVRGDSAAYFCASSPSPGNYGYTFGSGTRLTVV.

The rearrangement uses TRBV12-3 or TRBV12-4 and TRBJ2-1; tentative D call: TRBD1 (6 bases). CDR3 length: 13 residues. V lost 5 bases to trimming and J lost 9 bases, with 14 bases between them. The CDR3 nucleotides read TGTGCCAGCAGTGGTCGGGAACAGGGTGAGCAGTTCTTC. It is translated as CASSGREQGEQFF.

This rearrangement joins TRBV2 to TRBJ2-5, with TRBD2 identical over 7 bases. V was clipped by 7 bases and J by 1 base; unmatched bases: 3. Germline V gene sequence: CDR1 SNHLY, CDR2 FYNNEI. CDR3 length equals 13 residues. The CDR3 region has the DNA TGTGCCAGCAACGGGAGGCCCCAAGAGACCCAGTACTTC. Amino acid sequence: CASNGRPQETQYF.

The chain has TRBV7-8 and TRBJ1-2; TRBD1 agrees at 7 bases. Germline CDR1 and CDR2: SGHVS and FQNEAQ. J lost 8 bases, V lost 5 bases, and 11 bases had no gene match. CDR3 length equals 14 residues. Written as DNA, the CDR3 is TGTGCCAGCAGCCCCCGCTGGGCAGGGGGAGGCTACACCTTC. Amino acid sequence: CASSPRWAGGGYTF.

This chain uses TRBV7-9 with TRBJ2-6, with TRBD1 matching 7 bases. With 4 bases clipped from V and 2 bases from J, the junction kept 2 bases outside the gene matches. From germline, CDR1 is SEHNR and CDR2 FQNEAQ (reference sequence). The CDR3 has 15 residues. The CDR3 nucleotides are TGTGCCAGCAGCTCCGGGACAGCTGGGGCCAACGTCCTGACTTTC. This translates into CASSSGTAGANVLTF.

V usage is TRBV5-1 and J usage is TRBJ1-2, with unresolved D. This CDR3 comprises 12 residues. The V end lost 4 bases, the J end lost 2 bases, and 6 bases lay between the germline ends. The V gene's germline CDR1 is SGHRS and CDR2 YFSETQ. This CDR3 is CASSARNYGYTF. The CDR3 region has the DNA TGCGCCAGCAGCGCTCGGAACTATGGCTACACCTTC.

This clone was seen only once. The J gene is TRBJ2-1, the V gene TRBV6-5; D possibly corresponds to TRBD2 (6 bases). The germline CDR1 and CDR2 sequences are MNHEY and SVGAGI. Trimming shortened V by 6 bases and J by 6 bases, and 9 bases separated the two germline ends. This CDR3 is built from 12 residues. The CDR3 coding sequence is TGTGCCAGCAGACTAGCCGGCAATGAGCAGTTCTTC. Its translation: CASRLAGNEQFF.

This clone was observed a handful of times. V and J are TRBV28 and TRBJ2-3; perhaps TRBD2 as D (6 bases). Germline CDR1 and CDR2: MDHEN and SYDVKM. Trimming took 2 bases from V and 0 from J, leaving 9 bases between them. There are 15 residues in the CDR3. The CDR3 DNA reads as TGTGCCAGCAGTTTAGGACTATCTAGCACAGATACGCAGTATTTT. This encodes CASSLGLSSTDTQYF. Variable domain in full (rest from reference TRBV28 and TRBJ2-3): DVKVTQSSRYLVKRTGEKVFLECVQDMDHENMFWYRQDPGLGLRLIYFSYDVKMKEKGDIPEGYSVSREKKERFSLILESASTNQTSMYLCASSLGLSSTDTQYFGPGTRLTVL.

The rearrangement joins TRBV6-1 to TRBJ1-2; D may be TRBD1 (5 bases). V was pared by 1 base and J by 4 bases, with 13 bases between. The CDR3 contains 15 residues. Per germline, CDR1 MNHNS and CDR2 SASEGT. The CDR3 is CASSEGQPVLYGYTF. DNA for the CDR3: TGTGCCAGCAGTGAAGGACAGCCCGTACTCTATGGCTACACCTTC.

The CDR3: CASSNFRGQQANYGYTF. CDR3 bases: TGTGCCAGCAGCAATTTCCGGGGACAGCAGGCAAACTATGGCTACACCTTC. This rearrangement joins TRBV11-2 to TRBJ1-2; TRBD1 agrees at 7 bases. After removal of 5 bases from V and 2 bases from J, the junction contained 14 bases not matched to a gene. The CDR3 is made up of 17 amino acids. CDR1 and CDR2 from the germline V gene are SGHAT and FQNNGV.

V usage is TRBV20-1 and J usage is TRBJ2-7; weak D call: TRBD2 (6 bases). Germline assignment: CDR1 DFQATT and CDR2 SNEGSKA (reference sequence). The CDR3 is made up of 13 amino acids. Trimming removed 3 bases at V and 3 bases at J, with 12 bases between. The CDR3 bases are TGCAGTGCTAGTCGCGGGGTGGGCTACGAGCAGTACTTC. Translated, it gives CSASRGVGYEQYF.

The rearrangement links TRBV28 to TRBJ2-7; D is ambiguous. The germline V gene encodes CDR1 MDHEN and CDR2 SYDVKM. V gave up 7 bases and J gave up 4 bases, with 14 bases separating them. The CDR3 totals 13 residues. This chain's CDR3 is CASTPTGAYEQYF. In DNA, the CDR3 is TGTGCCAGCACCCCCACCGGAGCATACGAGCAGTACTTC.

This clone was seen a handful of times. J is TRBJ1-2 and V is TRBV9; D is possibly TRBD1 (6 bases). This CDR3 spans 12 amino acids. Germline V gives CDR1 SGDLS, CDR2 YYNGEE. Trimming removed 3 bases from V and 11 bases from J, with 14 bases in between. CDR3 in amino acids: CASSAGQPRYTF. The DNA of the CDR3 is TGTGCCAGCAGCGCCGGACAGCCGAGGTACACCTTC.

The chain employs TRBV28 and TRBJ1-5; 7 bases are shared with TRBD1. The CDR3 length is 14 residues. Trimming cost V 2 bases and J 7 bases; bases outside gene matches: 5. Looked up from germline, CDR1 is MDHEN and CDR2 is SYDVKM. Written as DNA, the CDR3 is TGTGCCAGCAGTTTAGTCGGACAGGCGCAGCCCCAGCATTTT. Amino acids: CASSLVGQAQPQHF. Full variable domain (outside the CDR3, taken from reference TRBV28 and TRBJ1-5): DVKVTQSSRYLVKRTGEKVFLECVQDMDHENMFWYRQDPGLGLRLIYFSYDVKMKEKGDIPEGYSVSREKKERFSLILESASTNQTSMYLCASSLVGQAQPQHFGDGTRLSIL.

The DNA for the CDR3 is TGTGCCAGCAGGGCCGCAGGGTATAGCAATCAGCCCCAGCATTTT. It is translated as CASRAAGYSNQPQHF. The chain combines TRBV2 with TRBJ1-5; D may be TRBD1 (5 bases). The ends were cut back, 6 bases at V and 0 bases at J, with 12 bases in the middle. Germline CDR1 is SNHLY and CDR2 is FYNNEI. This CDR3 spans 15 amino acids.

Here the CDR3 reads CASTPGGADSPLHF. CDR3 DNA: TGTGCCAGCACCCCGGGAGGAGCGGATTCACCCCTCCACTTT. The V and J genes are TRBV28 and TRBJ1-6; D not resolved. This CDR3 is built from 14 residues. Germline values: CDR1 MDHEN, CDR2 SYDVKM. Trimming removed 7 bases at V and 8 bases at J, with 15 bases between.

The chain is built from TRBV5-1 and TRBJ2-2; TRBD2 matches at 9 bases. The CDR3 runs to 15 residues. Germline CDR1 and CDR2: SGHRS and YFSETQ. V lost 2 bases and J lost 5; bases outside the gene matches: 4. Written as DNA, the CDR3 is TGCGCCAGCAGCTTAGTAGCGGGAGATACCGGGGAGCTGTTTTTT. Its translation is CASSLVAGDTGELFF.

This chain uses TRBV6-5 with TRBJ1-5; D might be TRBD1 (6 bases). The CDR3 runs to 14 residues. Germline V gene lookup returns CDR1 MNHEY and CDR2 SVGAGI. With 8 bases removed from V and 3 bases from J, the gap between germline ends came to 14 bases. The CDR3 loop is CASGTGLVNQPQHF. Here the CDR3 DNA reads TGTGCCAGCGGAACAGGGCTTGTCAATCAGCCCCAGCATTTT.